The 32 T cell receptor beta chains reported below all come from one sample, sequenced in a study of T cell changes during pregnancy in multiple sclerosis. TCRdb's copy holds only in-frame clones and misses some; the assay was immunoSEQ multiplex PCR. The sample lists roughly 72,000 clones, about 90% occurring once. This sample comprised peripheral blood, obtained in the first trimester of pregnancy. These receptors were collected from a female donor in good health, enrolled as a control in a pregnancy study.

The chain combines TRBV27 with TRBJ2-2; no definite D call. Germline V gene lookup returns CDR1 MNHEY and CDR2 SMNVEV (reference sequence). V dropped 6 bases and J dropped 7 bases, with 12 bases sitting between them. The CDR3 contains 13 residues. CDR3 sequence reads: CASSRKASGELFF. The CDR3 bases are TGTGCCAGCAGCCGCAAGGCTAGCGGGGAGCTGTTTTTT.

The V gene is TRBV6-5, the J gene TRBJ1-3; 10 bases match TRBD1. V trimming: 10 bases; J trimming: 4 bases; junction bases outside the gene matches: 4. The CDR3 totals 13 residues. Per the germline V gene, CDR1 is MNHEY and CDR2 is SVGAGI. Written as DNA, the CDR3 is TGTGCCACCCGGACAGGGGGAGGAAACACCATATATTTT. Its translation: CATRTGGGNTIYF.

This clone appeared once. The chain employs TRBV5-1 and TRBJ2-6; TRBD1 matches at 10 bases. The CDR3 covers 17 residues. Looked up from germline, CDR1 is SGHRS and CDR2 is YFSETQ. With V trimmed by 0 bases and J by 2 bases, 2 bases remained unmatched. The DNA for the CDR3 is TGCGCCAGCAGCTTGGCAGGACAGGGGGCTGGGGCCAACGTCCTGACTTTC. This encodes CASSLAGQGAGANVLTF.

This chain connects TRBV7-2 to TRBJ2-5; 9 nucleotides align to TRBD1. CDR1 and CDR2 (germline): SGHTA, FQGNSA. The CDR3 runs 14 residues. V shed 4 bases and J 4 bases; nucleotides not matched to a gene: 4. CDR3 bases: TGTGCCAGCAGCTCGCGGACAGGGGCAGAGACCCAGTACTTC. It translates to CASSSRTGAETQYF.

The genes are TRBV14 and TRBJ1-6; D unresolved. Trimming took 9 bases from V and 6 from J, leaving 15 bases between them. CDR3 length: 14 residues. Germline CDR1 reads SGHDN; CDR2 reads FVKESK. CDR3 region: CASMEGLRNSPLHF. The CDR3 coding sequence is TGTGCCAGTATGGAGGGCCTGCGTAATTCACCCCTCCACTTT.

This clone was seen just once. The chain has TRBV5-4 and TRBJ2-3; maybe TRBD2 (6 bases). The germline V gene has CDR1 SGHNT and CDR2 YYREEE (reference sequence). Trimming stripped 4 bases from V and 4 bases from J, with 19 bases between. The CDR3 sequence is 16 residues long. The CDR3 region has the DNA TGTGCCAGCAGCCCCATCGGAGGCGGGGCCCCAGATACGCAGTATTTT. Its protein is CASSPIGGGAPDTQYF.

The rearrangement links TRBV18 to TRBJ1-3; D gene unclear. The CDR3 loop spans 14 amino acids. Trimming left V 8 bases short and J 2 bases short, with 13 bases between. Germline V gene data show CDR1 as KGHSH and CDR2 as LQKENI. CDR3 region: CASGTRTTGNTIYF. Written as DNA, the CDR3 is TGTGCCAGCGGAACAAGGACTACTGGAAACACCATATATTTT.

The V call is TRBV5-5, the J call TRBJ1-2, with a tentative D call TRBD1 (5 bases). Germline lookup yields CDR1 SGHKS and CDR2 YYEKEE (reference sequence). CDR3 length equals 14 residues. V lost 0 bases, J lost 2 bases, and 8 bases lay in between. CDR3 region: CASSLGPGNYGYTF. The CDR3 nucleotides are TGTGCCAGCAGCTTGGGTCCAGGGAACTATGGCTACACCTTC.

The chain combines TRBV18 with TRBJ2-7; TRBD2 aligns across 8 bases. J gave up 4 bases and V 0 bases, and 8 bases lay outside the gene matches. The CDR3 contains 16 residues. In germline, CDR1 is KGHSH, CDR2 LQKENI. The CDR3 here is CASSPPQAGAFYEQYF. The CDR3 nucleotides are TGTGCCAGCTCACCACCGCAAGCGGGAGCCTTTTACGAGCAGTACTTC.

The rearrangement joins TRBV7-2 to TRBJ2-7; 7 bases map to TRBD1. V dropped 1 base and J dropped 6; count of bases not matched to a gene: 6. Germline CDR1 SGHTA, CDR2 FQGNSA. The CDR3 runs 14 residues. This CDR3 reads CASSLDWTGGEQYF. The CDR3, as DNA: TGTGCCAGCAGCTTAGACTGGACAGGAGGCGAGCAGTACTTC.

This sequence joins TRBV28 and TRBJ2-1, with 7 bases identical to TRBD2. The germline V gene encodes CDR1 MDHEN and CDR2 SYDVKM. CDR3 length: 15 residues. After removal of 6 bases from V and 5 bases from J, the junction contained 10 bases not matched to a gene. The CDR3, as DNA: TGTGCCAGCAGATCAGCAGGCGGGGGACACAATGAGCAGTTCTTC. Translation: CASRSAGGGHNEQFF.

The gene calls are TRBV6-4 and TRBJ1-2, with D maybe TRBD1 (5 bases). Germline V gene data show CDR1 as MRHNA and CDR2 as SNTAGT. Trimming left V 5 bases short and J 4 bases short, with 14 bases between. The CDR3 length is 14 residues. CDR3 sequence: CASSSGGDSYGYTF. The CDR3 nucleotides read TGTGCCAGCAGTAGTGGAGGGGATAGCTATGGCTACACCTTC.

The chain is built from TRBV4-1 and TRBJ2-1; 10 bases line up with TRBD1. This CDR3 spans 14 amino acids. J was trimmed by 6 bases and V by 9 bases; bases with no gene match: 8. Germline CDR1 MGHRA, CDR2 YSYEKL. The CDR3 nucleotides read TGCGCCAGTTCCGGGACAGGGGTTTTCAATGAGCAGTTCTTC. It specifies CASSGTGVFNEQFF.

CDR3 loop: CASSLLSEQFF. The DNA of the CDR3 is TGTGCCAGCAGTCTTTTGAGTGAGCAGTTCTTC. The chain combines TRBV28 with TRBJ2-1; D ambiguous. Germline V gene lookup returns CDR1 MDHEN and CDR2 SYDVKM. The CDR3 has 11 residues. V was pared by 5 bases and J by 9 bases, with 8 bases between.

J is TRBJ2-5 and V is TRBV18; D may be TRBD2 (5 bases). V was clipped by 3 bases and J by 1 base, with 12 bases between them. Germline V lookup: CDR1 KGHSH, CDR2 LQKENI. The CDR3 is 15 amino acids. The CDR3 loop reads CASSPRRQAQETQYF. CDR3 DNA: TGTGCCAGCTCACCCAGGAGGCAGGCCCAAGAGACCCAGTACTTC.

The genes are TRBV28 and TRBJ1-5, with TRBD1 matching 7 bases. The CDR3 consists of 15 residues. V dropped 6 bases and J dropped 2; count of bases not matched to a gene: 7. From germline, CDR1 is MDHEN and CDR2 SYDVKM. The CDR3 is CASRGWDSRNQPQHF. CDR3 bases: TGTGCCAGCAGAGGATGGGACAGCCGCAATCAGCCCCAGCATTTT. Complete variable domain (other parts from reference TRBV28 and TRBJ1-5): DVKVTQSSRYLVKRTGEKVFLECVQDMDHENMFWYRQDPGLGLRLIYFSYDVKMKEKGDIPEGYSVSREKKERFSLILESASTNQTSMYLCASRGWDSRNQPQHFGDGTRLSIL.

This chain joins TRBV5-8 and TRBJ1-2; TRBD1 agrees at 8 bases. The CDR3 extends over 13 amino acids. J lost 8 bases, V lost 3 bases, and 6 bases had no gene match. Germline V CDR1 and CDR2: SGHTS, YDEGEE. The DNA of the CDR3 is TGTGCCAGCAGCTGGACAGGGTTTGAGGGCTACACCTTC. It codes for CASSWTGFEGYTF.

The J gene is TRBJ2-7, the V gene TRBV7-7, with a tentative D call TRBD1 (5 bases). CDR3 size: 14 residues. V was trimmed by 6 bases and J by 0 bases, leaving 12 bases between them. Germline V gene data show CDR1 as SSHAT and CDR2 as FNYEAQ (reference sequence). The chain's CDR3 is CASSPGRGSYEQYF. CDR3 in DNA: TGTGCCAGCAGTCCCGGAAGGGGCTCCTACGAGCAGTACTTC.

The gene calls are TRBV6-4 and TRBJ2-2, with 7 bases matching TRBD2. In germline, CDR1 is MRHNA, CDR2 SNTAGT. This CDR3 is built from 15 residues. The V gene end was trimmed by 6 bases and the J gene end by 3 bases; junction bases not matched to a gene: 7. The CDR3 sequence: CASSLSGMDTGELFF. CDR3 nucleotides: TGTGCCAGCAGCCTAAGCGGGATGGACACCGGGGAGCTGTTTTTT.

The chain links TRBV11-2 to TRBJ2-3, with D hard to call. This CDR3 is 13 amino acids long. Trimming removed 2 bases from V and 1 base from J, with 4 bases in between. Germline values: CDR1 SGHAT, CDR2 FQNNGV. The CDR3 region has the DNA TGTGCCAGCAGCTTATCCGGCACAGATACGCAGTATTTT. Residues: CASSLSGTDTQYF.

The V gene is TRBV18, the J gene TRBJ1-5, with D perhaps TRBD1 (6 bases). V was trimmed by 2 bases and J by 6 bases, leaving 8 bases between them. This CDR3 has 13 residues. CDR1 is KGHSH, CDR2 LQKENI, per germline. CDR3 nucleotides: TGTGCCAGCTCACCAGGGGGCGGTCAGCCCCAGCATTTT. As protein: CASSPGGGQPQHF. The complete variable domain, with remaining parts taken from reference TRBV18 and TRBJ1-5, reads NAGVMQNPRHLVRRRGQEARLRCSPMKGHSHVYWYRQLPEEGLKFMVYLQKENIIDESGMPKERFSAEFPKEGPSILRIQQVVRGDSAAYFCASSPGGGQPQHFGDGTRLSIL.

The chain couples TRBV4-1 to TRBJ2-1; 7 bases match TRBD2. The germline V gene encodes CDR1 MGHRA and CDR2 YSYEKL. This CDR3 comprises 14 residues. The trim removed 6 bases at V and 4 bases at J, leaving 6 bases unmatched. The DNA of the CDR3 is TGCGCCAGCAGTCCCATTAGCGGGTACAATGAGCAGTTCTTC. Protein sequence: CASSPISGYNEQFF.

This clone was observed a handful of times. The V call is TRBV2, the J call TRBJ1-2; D perhaps matches TRBD1 (5 bases). The CDR3 loop spans 12 amino acids. V was cut by 6 bases and J by 8 bases, with 13 bases left in between. CDR1 is SNHLY, CDR2 FYNNEI, per germline. The CDR3 DNA is TGTGCCAGCAGATGGGGCCCAGGGGGCTACACCTTC. Translating it yields CASRWGPGGYTF. Full variable domain (remainder filled in from reference TRBV2 and TRBJ1-2): EPEVTQTPSHQVTQMGQEVILRCVPISNHLYFYWYRQILGQKVEFLVSFYNNEISEKSEIFDDQFSVERPDGSNFTLKIRSTKLEDSAMYFCASRWGPGGYTFGSGTRLTVV.

This chain links TRBV13 with TRBJ2-5; maybe TRBD1 (6 bases). The V gene lost 6 bases and the J gene lost 3 bases, with 14 bases spanning the gap. Germline V gene sequence: CDR1 PRHDT, CDR2 FYEKMQ (reference sequence). The CDR3 is 14 amino acids. The CDR3 DNA sequence: TGTGCCAGCAGAAAGGGGGTGAGTGAAGAGACCCAGTACTTC. Its translation: CASRKGVSEETQYF. Supplemented by reference TRBV13 and TRBJ2-5, the full variable domain reads AAGVIQSPRHLIKEKRETATLKCYPIPRHDTVYWYQQGPGQDPQFLISFYEKMQSDKGSIPDRFSAQQFSDYHSELNMSSLELGDSALYFCASRKGVSEETQYFGPGTRLLVL.

The J gene is TRBJ1-6, the V gene TRBV7-8, with D hard to call. CDR1 is SGHVS, CDR2 FQNEAQ, per germline. The V end lost 5 bases, the J end lost 6 bases, and 14 bases lay between the germline ends. The CDR3 spans 15 residues. DNA of the CDR3: TGTGCCAGCAGCCCGCAAACTCTAGCTAATTCACCCCTCCACTTT. Encoded protein: CASSPQTLANSPLHF.

CDR3 amino acids: CASSVSPRRTGNSPLHF. The CDR3 nucleotides read TGTGCCAGTTCCGTTTCTCCCCGACGGACAGGGAATTCACCCCTCCACTTT. V is TRBV19 and J is TRBJ1-6; 8 nucleotides agree with TRBD1. CDR3 length: 17 amino acids. Germline V gene data show CDR1 as LNHDA and CDR2 as SQIVND (reference sequence). The V gene end was trimmed by 8 bases and the J gene end by 7 bases; junction bases not matched to a gene: 16. The full variable domain, rest sourced from reference TRBV19 and TRBJ1-6, is DGGITQSPKYLFRKEGQNVTLSCEQNLNHDAMYWYRQDPGQGLRLIYYSQIVNDFQKGDIAEGYSVSREKKESFPLTVTSAQKNPTAFYLCASSVSPRRTGNSPLHFGNGTRLTVT.

This chain joins TRBV11-2 and TRBJ2-1, with D perhaps matching TRBD2 (5 bases). V was pared by 0 bases and J by 11 bases, with 11 bases between. There are 13 residues in the CDR3. Germline CDR1 and CDR2: SGHAT and FQNNGV. Here the CDR3 reads CASSLDAGRQQFF. CDR3 coding DNA: TGTGCCAGCAGCTTAGACGCGGGCAGGCAGCAGTTCTTC.

J is TRBJ2-7 and V is TRBV7-2; 7 nucleotides match TRBD2. The CDR3 loop spans 15 amino acids. V gave up 0 bases and J gave up 1 base; unmatched junction bases: 3. Germline CDR1 and CDR2: SGHTA and FQGNSA. This CDR3 is CASSLAGGESYEQYF. CDR3 DNA sequence: TGTGCCAGCAGCTTAGCGGGGGGGGAGTCCTACGAGCAGTACTTC.

A single count supports this clone. CDR3 residues: CASSPLDRGTWGGYTF. CDR3 coding DNA: TGTGCCAGCAGCCCCTTGGACAGGGGAACTTGGGGTGGCTACACCTTC. The chain employs TRBV7-2 and TRBJ1-2; TRBD1 matches 9 bases. With V trimmed by 5 bases and J by 7 bases, 14 bases remained unmatched. The CDR3 loop spans 16 amino acids. CDR1 and CDR2 (germline): SGHTA, FQGNSA.

This clone came up a few times. The chain carries TRBV2 and TRBJ2-5; D unclear. Deletions cut 5 bases from V and 9 bases from J, with 10 bases between. CDR3 length: 11 amino acids. Germline V gene lookup returns CDR1 SNHLY and CDR2 FYNNEI. CDR3 loop: CASSWALAQYF. In DNA, the CDR3 is TGTGCCAGCAGTTGGGCACTGGCCCAGTACTTC.

The genes are TRBV9 and TRBJ2-7; a possible D gene is TRBD2 (5 bases). The CDR3 loop spans 12 amino acids. CDR1 and CDR2 (germline): SGDLS, YYNGEE. V dropped 2 bases and J dropped 5 bases, with 8 bases sitting between them. The CDR3 DNA follows: TGTGCCAGCAGCGTCTACGGGAACGAGCAGTACTTC. It encodes CASSVYGNEQYF.

This clone was counted a single time. V gene TRBV5-1 combines with J gene TRBJ2-1, with a possible D match to TRBD1 (7 bases). CDR3 length: 14 amino acids. Between the trimmed V and J ends, which lost 5 bases and 6 bases, there was a span of 15 bases. Germline V gives CDR1 SGHRS, CDR2 YFSETQ. The CDR3 coding sequence is TGCGCCAGCAGGCGGGACAGCCCAACCAATGAGCAGTTCTTC. It yields the protein CASRRDSPTNEQFF.